The source of this TCR beta chain is a study of T cells in Graves' hyperthyroidism and ophthalmopathy (dated 2019 in TCRdb). As for the study more broadly: Peripheral blood samples were taken at the time of initial diagnosis, prior to any treatment. Following sampling, methimazole starting at 30 mg daily was given to hyperthyroidism patients, and high-dose intravenous methylprednisolone was given to ophthalmopathy patients. According to the paper, TCR Vbeta CDR3 sequencing was carried out on some 130 peripheral blood samples, which came from around 43 ophthalmopathy, approximately 72 hyperthyroidism and approximately 17 progressor patients. Whether ophthalmopathy could be predicted prospectively was tested in an independent validation cohort made up of under 20 hyperthyroidism patients plus 17 patients who later progressed to ophthalmopathy. In addition, the study compared T-cell repertoires in thyroid tissue and in blood from 6 or 7 Graves' hyperthyroidism patients. The 100 or so discovery patients were randomly split 7:3 into training and test sets. To identify distinguishing TCR V-J signatures, a discovery cohort of about 95 patients was used, comprising 43 with Graves' ophthalmopathy and about 59 with stable Graves' hyperthyroidism. The study at large found these results: Most expanded thyroid clonotypes (frequency above 0.001) were also detected in blood, suggesting blood repertoires may reflect thyroid immune responses. Sample size was not statistically predetermined, and investigators were not blinded to group allocation. In validation, the model predicted progression to ophthalmopathy with 65% to 71% sensitivity and roughly 72% specificity, a median of around six months before onset. In cross-validation, a model built on a 13 V-J signature told ophthalmopathy apart from stable hyperthyroidism with approximately 90% sensitivity and roughly 82% specificity, and in testing the same model reached 80%/75%.

The TCR beta CDR3 regions were amplified from RNA transcripts. A first-round RT-PCR of the TCR CDR3 used the HTBI primer set with the Qiagen OneStep RT-PCR kit. Libraries were constructed in a second round of multiplex PCR, after which size selection and purification were carried out. The libraries were sequenced on an Illumina HiSeq2000 using paired-end 100 bp reads. As for the original processing: SOAPnuke was used to process the raw data, throwing out any read that contained adapters or uncalled bases, had a mean Phred below 15, or lacked an exact constant-primer or identifier match. COPE v1.2.5 was used to merge the high-quality paired reads, and each unique nucleotide sequence was defined as a clonotype. MiTCR v1.1 was used to align the clonotypes against IMGT TRBV, TRBD and TRBJ reference segments. The analysis included only V-J combinations with a frequency above 0.0001, which together covered around 99% of the repertoires. The TCS score was defined as the ratio of F50 (clonal expansion) to E x V (chaos), calculated using BLOSUM62-based TCRdist between CDR3 peptides within each V-J. Welch's t-statistics and random forest reduced 500 to 650 V-J features to about 13, which were used in a naive Bayes classifier (R e1071). TCRdb trimmed public reads at Q25 via fastp, called clones via MiXCR and kept in-frame beta chains. When rows share a CDR3 protein, they turn into one entry using the most common DNA and genes. The V and J calls here are based on TCRdb, not the publication. This sample is represented by hundreds of thousands of distinct CDR3 sequences; roughly 15% of them were singletons. The top ten constitute approximately 12% of the sample.

V gives up 4 bases and J gives up 5 bases, and the segment between their germline ends measures 12 bases. From the germline V gene, CDR1 is SGHTA and CDR2 is FQGTGA. Counted from cysteine to phenylalanine, this CDR3 has 14 amino acids. Only the CDR3 part of the read is kept: 42 bases, read in frame from the first base. Notes on this clonotype: Its antigen is not yet known. Base qualities are not recorded, but no much larger clone differs from it by a single base.

Ophthalmopathy patients had moderately to severely active disease, with a Clinical Activity Score of 3 or more, a NOSPECS grade of 4 or more, and a disease duration of less than 3 months. Exclusion was applied to patients with uncontrolled infections, other autoimmune diseases, pregnancy or lactation. Clinical symptoms, serum thyroxine and TRAb, thyroid ultrasound, and orbital computed tomography formed the basis for the diagnoses. PBMCs were isolated from approximately 10 ml of fresh peripheral blood by Ficoll-Paque density gradient centrifugation. Total RNA was extracted with Trizol reagent, and quality was checked on an Agilent 2100 Bioanalyzer.

The receptor comes from a woman in her fifties or sixties with Graves' ophthalmopathy. The rearranged chain carries TRBV7-3 and TRBJ2-1; the best D guess is TRBD2, with 6 bases matching. Specimen: blood. The DNA reads TGTGCCAGCAGCTCGGGACTTCCTCACAATGAGCAGTTCTTC. This translates into CASSSGLPHNEQFF.